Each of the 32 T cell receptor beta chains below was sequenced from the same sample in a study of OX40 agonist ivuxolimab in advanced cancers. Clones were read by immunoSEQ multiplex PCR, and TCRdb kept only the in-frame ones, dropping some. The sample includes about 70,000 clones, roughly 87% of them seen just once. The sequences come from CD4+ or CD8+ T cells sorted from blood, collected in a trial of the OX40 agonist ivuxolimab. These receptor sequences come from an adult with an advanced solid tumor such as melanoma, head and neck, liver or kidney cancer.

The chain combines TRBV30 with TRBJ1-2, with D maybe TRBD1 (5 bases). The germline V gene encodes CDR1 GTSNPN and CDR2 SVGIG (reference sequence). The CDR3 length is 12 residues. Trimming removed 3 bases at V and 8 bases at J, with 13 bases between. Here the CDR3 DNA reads TGTGCCTGGAGCGCCGGGGGACCGGGCTACACCTTC. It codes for CAWSAGGPGYTF.

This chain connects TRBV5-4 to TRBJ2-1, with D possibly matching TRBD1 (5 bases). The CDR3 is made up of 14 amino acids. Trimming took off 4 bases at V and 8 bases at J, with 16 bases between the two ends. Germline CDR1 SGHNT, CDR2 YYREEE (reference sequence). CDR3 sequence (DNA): TGTGCCAGCAGCCATCAAACAGGTAACTATGAGCAGTTCTTC. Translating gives CASSHQTGNYEQFF.

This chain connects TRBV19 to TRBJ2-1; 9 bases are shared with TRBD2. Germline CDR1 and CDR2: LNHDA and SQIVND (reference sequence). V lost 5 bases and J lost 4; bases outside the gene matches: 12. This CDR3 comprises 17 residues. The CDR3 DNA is TGTGCCAGTAGTCTCAAATGGGGGCTAGCGGGATACAATGAGCAGTTCTTC. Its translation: CASSLKWGLAGYNEQFF.

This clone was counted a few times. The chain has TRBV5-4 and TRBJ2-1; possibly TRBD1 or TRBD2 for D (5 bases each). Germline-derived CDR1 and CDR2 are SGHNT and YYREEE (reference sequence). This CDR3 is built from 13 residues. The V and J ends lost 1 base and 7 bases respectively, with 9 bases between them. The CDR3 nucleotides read TGTGCCAGCAGCTTGTCCAGGGAGAATGAGCAGTTCTTC. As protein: CASSLSRENEQFF.

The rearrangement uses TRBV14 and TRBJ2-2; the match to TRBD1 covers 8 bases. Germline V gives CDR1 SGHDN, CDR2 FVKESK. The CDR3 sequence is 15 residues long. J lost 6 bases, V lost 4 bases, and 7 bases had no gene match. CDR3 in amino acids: CASSRLGQAPGELFF. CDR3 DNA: TGTGCCAGCAGCCGGTTGGGACAGGCCCCCGGGGAGCTGTTTTTT.

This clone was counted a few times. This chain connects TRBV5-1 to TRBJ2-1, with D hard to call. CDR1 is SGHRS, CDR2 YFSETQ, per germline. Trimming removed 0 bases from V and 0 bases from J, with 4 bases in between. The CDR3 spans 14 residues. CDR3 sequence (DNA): TGCGCCAGCAGCTTGGGAAGCTCCTACAATGAGCAGTTCTTC. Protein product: CASSLGSSYNEQFF.

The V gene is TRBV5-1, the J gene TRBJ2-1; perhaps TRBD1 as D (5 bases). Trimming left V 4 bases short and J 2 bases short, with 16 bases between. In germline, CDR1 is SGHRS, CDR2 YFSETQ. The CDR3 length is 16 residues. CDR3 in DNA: TGCGCCAGCAGCCAGCGACAGATGGATACCTACAATGAGCAGTTCTTC. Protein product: CASSQRQMDTYNEQFF. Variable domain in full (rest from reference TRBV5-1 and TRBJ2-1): KAGVTQTPRYLIKTRGQQVTLSCSPISGHRSVSWYQQTPGQGLQFLFEYFSETQRNKGNFPGRFSGRQFSNSRSEMNVSTLELGDSALYLCASSQRQMDTYNEQFFGPGTRLTVL.

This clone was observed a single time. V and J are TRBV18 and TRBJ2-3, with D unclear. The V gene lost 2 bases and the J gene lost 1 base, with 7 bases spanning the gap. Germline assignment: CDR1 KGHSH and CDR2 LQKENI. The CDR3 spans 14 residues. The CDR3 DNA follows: TGTGCCAGCTCACCAGGGGTAGGCACAGATACGCAGTATTTT. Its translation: CASSPGVGTDTQYF.

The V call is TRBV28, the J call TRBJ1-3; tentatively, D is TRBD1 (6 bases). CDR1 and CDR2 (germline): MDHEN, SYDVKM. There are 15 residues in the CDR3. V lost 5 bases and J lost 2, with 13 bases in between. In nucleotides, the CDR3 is TGTGCCAGCAGTAGGCGGGGGCTCCCTGGAAACACCATATATTTT. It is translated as CASSRRGLPGNTIYF. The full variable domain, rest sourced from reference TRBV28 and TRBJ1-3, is DVKVTQSSRYLVKRTGEKVFLECVQDMDHENMFWYRQDPGLGLRLIYFSYDVKMKEKGDIPEGYSVSREKKERFSLILESASTNQTSMYLCASSRRGLPGNTIYFGEGSWLTVV.

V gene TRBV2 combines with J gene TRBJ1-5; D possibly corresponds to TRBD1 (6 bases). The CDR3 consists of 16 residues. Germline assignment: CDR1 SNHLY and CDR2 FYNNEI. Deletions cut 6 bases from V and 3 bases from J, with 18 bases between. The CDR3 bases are TGTGCCAGCAGCCCCCCTAAGAGGGGGGACAATCAGCCCCAGCATTTT. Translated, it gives CASSPPKRGDNQPQHF.

In nucleotides, the CDR3 is TGTGCCAGCAGTTTAAACCCCCTCGTCGCCTTTGCGAATTCACCCCTCCACTTT. It is translated as CASSLNPLVAFANSPLHF. This rearrangement joins TRBV28 to TRBJ1-6; D gene ambiguous. The length of the CDR3 is 18 residues. CDR1 MDHEN and CDR2 SYDVKM come from the germline V gene. The V end lost 2 bases, the J end lost 7 bases, and 21 bases lay between the germline ends.

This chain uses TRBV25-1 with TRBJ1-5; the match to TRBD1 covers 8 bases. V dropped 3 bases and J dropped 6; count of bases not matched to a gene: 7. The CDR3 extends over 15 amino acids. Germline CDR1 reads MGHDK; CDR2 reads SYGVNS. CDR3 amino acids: CASSDNDRGGQPQHF. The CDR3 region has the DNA TGTGCCAGCAGTGATAACGACAGGGGAGGTCAGCCCCAGCATTTT.

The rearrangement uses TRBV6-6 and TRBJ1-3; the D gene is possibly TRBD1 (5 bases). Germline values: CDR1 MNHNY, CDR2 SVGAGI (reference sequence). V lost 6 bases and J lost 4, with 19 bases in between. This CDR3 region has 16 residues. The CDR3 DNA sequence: TGTGCCAGCAGCCCACCCGGGGGGTCGTTGGGAAACACCATATATTTT. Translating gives CASSPPGGSLGNTIYF.

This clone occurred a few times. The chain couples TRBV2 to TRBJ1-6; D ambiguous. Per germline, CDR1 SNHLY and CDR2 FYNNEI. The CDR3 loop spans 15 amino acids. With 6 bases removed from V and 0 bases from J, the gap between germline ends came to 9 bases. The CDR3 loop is CASSETDSYNSPLHF. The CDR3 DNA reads TGTGCCAGCAGCGAGACCGACTCCTATAATTCACCCCTCCACTTT.

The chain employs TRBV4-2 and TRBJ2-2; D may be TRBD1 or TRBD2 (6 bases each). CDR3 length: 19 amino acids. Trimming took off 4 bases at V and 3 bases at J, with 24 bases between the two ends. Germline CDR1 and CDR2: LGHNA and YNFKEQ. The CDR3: CASSRRPPGGRTDTGELFF. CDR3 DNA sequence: TGTGCCAGCAGCCGGAGGCCCCCCGGGGGCCGAACGGACACCGGGGAGCTGTTTTTT.

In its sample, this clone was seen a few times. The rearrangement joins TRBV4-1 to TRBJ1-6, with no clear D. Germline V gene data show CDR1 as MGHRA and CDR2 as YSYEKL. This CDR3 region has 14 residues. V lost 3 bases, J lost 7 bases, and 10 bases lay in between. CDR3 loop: CASSQPGNNSPLHF. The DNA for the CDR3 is TGCGCCAGCAGCCAGCCCGGAAACAATTCACCCCTCCACTTT.

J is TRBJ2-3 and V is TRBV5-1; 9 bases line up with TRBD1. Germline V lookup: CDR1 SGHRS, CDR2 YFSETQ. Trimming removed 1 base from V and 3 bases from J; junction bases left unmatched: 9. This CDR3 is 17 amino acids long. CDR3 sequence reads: CASSLLTGGIGTDTQYF. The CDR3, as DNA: TGCGCCAGCAGCTTGCTTACAGGGGGCATAGGGACAGATACGCAGTATTTT.

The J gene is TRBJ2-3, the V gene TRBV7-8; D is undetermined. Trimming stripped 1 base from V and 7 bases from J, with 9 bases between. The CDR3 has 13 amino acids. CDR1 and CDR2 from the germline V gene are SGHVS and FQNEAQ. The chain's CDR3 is CASSLGLGNTQYF. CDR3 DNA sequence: TGTGCCAGCAGCTTAGGGTTAGGTAATACGCAGTATTTT.

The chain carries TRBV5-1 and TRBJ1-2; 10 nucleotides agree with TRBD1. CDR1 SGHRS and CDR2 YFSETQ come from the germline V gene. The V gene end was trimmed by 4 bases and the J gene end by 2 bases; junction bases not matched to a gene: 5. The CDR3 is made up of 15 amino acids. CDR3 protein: CASSPRGQGNYGYTF. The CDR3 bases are TGCGCCAGCAGCCCCCGGGGACAGGGGAACTATGGCTACACCTTC.

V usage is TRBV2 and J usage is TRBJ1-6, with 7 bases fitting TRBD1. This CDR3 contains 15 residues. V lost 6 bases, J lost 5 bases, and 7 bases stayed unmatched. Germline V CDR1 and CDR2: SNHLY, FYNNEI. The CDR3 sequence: CASSTDRANNSPLHF. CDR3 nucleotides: TGTGCCAGCAGCACCGACAGGGCAAATAATTCACCCCTCCACTTT.

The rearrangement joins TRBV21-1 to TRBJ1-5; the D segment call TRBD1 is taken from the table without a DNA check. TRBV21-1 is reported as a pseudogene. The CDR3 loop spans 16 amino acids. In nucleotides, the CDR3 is TGTGCCAGCAGCAAAGAGGCCAGGGATTTCGATCAGCCCCAGCATTTT. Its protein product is CASSKEARDFDQPQHF.

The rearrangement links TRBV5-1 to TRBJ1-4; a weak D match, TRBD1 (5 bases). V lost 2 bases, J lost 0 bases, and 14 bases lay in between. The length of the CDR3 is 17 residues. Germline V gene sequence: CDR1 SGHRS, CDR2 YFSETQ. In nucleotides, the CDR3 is TGCGCCAGCAGCTTCTCGGGACTCCCTGCAACTAATGAAAAACTGTTTTTT. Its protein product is CASSFSGLPATNEKLFF. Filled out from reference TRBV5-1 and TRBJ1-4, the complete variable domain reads KAGVTQTPRYLIKTRGQQVTLSCSPISGHRSVSWYQQTPGQGLQFLFEYFSETQRNKGNFPGRFSGRQFSNSRSEMNVSTLELGDSALYLCASSFSGLPATNEKLFFGSGTQLSVL.

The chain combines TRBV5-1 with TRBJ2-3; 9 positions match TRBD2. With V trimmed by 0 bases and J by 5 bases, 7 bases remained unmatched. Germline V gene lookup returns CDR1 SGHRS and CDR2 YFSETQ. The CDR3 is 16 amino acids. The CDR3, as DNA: TGCGCCAGCAGCTTGGAAGGTAGCGGGGGCCGAGATACGCAGTATTTT. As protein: CASSLEGSGGRDTQYF.

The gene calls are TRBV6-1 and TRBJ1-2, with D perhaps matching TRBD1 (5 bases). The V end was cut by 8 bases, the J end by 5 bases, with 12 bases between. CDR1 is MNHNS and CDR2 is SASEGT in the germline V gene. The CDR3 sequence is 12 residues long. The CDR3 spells CASGEGRYGYTF. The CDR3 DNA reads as TGTGCCAGCGGAGAGGGACGGTATGGCTACACCTTC.

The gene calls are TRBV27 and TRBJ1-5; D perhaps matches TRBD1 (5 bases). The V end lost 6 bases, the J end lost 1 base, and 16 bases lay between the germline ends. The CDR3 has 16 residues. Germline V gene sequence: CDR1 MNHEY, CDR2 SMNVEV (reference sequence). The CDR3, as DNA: TGTGCCAGCAGAGACCGCGGGGGGATGAGCAATCAGCCCCAGCATTTT. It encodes CASRDRGGMSNQPQHF.

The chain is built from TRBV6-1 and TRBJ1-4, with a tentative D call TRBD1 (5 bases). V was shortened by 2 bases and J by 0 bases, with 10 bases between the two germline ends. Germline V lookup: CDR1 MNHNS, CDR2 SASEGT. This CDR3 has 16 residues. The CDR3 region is CASSEFGHSTNEKLFF. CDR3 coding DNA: TGTGCCAGCAGTGAATTCGGACACTCAACTAATGAAAAACTGTTTTTT.

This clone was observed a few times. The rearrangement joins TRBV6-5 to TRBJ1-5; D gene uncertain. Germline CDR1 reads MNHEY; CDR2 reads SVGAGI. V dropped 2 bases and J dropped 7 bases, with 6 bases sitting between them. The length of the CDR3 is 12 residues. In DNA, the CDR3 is TGTGCCAGCAGTTACGGAGGACAGCCCCAGCATTTT. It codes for CASSYGGQPQHF.

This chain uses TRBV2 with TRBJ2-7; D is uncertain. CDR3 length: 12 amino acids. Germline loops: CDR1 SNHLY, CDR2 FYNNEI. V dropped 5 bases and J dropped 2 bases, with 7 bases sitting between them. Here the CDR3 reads CASSRQAYEQYF. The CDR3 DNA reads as TGTGCCAGCAGTCGGCAAGCCTACGAGCAGTACTTC. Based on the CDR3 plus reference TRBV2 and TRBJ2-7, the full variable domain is EPEVTQTPSHQVTQMGQEVILRCVPISNHLYFYWYRQILGQKVEFLVSFYNNEISEKSEIFDDQFSVERPDGSNFTLKIRSTKLEDSAMYFCASSRQAYEQYFGPGTRLTVT.

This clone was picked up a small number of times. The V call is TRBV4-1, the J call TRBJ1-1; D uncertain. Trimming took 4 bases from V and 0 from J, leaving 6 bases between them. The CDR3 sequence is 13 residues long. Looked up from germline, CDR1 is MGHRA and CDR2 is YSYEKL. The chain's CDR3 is CASSLSLNTEAFF. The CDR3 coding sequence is TGCGCCAGCAGCCTGAGCTTGAACACTGAAGCTTTCTTT.

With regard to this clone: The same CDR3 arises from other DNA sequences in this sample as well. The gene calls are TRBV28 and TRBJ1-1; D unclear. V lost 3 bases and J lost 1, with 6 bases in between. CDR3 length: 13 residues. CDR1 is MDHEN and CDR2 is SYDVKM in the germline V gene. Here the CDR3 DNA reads TGTGCCAGCAGTTTGAAAGCGAACACTGAAGCTTTCTTT. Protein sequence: CASSLKANTEAFF.

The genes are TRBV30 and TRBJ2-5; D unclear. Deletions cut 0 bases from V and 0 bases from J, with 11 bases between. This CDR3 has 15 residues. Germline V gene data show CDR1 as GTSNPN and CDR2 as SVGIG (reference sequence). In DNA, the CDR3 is TGTGCCTGGAGTGTACGGGCCGCGTACCAAGAGACCCAGTACTTC. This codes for CAWSVRAAYQETQYF.

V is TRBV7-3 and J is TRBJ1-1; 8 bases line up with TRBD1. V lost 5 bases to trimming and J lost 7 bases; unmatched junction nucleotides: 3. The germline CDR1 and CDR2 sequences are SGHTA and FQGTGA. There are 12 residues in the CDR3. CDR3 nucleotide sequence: TGTGCCAGCAGCCCAGACAGGGGTGAAGCTTTCTTT. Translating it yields CASSPDRGEAFF. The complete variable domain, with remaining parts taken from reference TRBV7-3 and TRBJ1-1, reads GAGVSQTPSNKVTEKGKYVELRCDPISGHTALYWYRQSLGQGPEFLIYFQGTGAADDSGLPNDRFFAVRPEGSVSTLKIQRTERGDSAVYLCASSPDRGEAFFGQGTRLTVV.